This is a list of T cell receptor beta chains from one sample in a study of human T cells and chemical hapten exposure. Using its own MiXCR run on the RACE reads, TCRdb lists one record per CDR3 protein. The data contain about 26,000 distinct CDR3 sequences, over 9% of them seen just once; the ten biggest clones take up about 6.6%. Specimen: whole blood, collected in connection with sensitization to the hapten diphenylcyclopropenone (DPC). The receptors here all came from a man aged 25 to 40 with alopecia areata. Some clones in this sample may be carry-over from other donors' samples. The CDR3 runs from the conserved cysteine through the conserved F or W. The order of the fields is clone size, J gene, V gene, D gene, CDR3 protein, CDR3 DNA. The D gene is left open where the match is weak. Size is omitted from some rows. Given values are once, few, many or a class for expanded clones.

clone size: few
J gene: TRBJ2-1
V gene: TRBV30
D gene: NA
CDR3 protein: CAWSVQVGGEQFF
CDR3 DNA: TGTGCCTGGAGTGTACAAGTGGGAGGTGAGCAGTTCTTC

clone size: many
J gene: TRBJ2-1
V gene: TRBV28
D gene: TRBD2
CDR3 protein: CASSSAGGPNEQFF
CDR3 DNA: TGTGCCAGTTCATCGGCGGGAGGGCCGAATGAGCAGTTCTTC

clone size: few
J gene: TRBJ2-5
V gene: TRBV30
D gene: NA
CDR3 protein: CAWSAARTGPQETQYF
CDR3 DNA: TGTGCCTGGAGCGCCGCCCGTACAGGCCCCCAAGAGACCCAGTACTTC

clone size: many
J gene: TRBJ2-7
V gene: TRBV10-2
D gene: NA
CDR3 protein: CASAKRGGDRSYEQYF
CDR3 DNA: TGCGCCAGCGCCAAGAGGGGGGGTGACAGATCCTACGAGCAGTACTTC

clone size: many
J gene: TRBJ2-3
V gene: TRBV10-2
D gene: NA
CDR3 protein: CASRLTAADTQYF
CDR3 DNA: TGCGCCAGCAGACTGACCGCTGCAGATACGCAGTATTTT

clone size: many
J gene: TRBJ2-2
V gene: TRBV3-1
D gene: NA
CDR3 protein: CASSEGNTGELFF
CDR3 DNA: TGTGCCAGCAGCGAGGGAAACACCGGGGAGCTGTTTTTT

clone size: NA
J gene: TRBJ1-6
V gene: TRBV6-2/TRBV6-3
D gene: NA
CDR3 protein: CASTILDGDRNSPLHF
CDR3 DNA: TGTGCCAGCACTATTTTAGACGGAGACCGTAATTCACCCCTCCACTTT

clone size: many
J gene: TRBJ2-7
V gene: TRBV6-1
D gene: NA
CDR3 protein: CASSPRSGAEVYEQYF
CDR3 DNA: TGTGCCAGCAGTCCCCGGTCGGGGGCGGAAGTCTACGAGCAGTACTTC